The sample holds one count of the clone carrying this TCR beta chain. The sample originates from a study of technical replicates of blood from four donors. CDR3 length equals 15 residues. In germline, CDR1 is SGHVS, CDR2 FNYEAQ. Trimming took 5 bases from V and 0 from J; bases not matched to a gene: 3. Profiling relied on immunoSEQ multiplex PCR, and the TCRdb table lists in-frame clones only, not all of them. The table shows around 86,000 clones, with approximately 96% occurring only once. The clonotype comes from a human donor in good health. Sequenced: T cells isolated from PBMCs. The chain combines TRBV7-6 with TRBJ1-5, with 8 nucleotides matching TRBD1. The CDR3 protein is CASSPGQGSNQPQHF. CDR3 in DNA: TGTGCCAGCAGCCCCGGACAGGGTAGCAATCAGCCCCAGCATTTT.